The source of this T cell receptor beta chain is a study of healthy donors' naive CD4 and CD8 T cells. Each TCR library used 500 ng of total RNA and a linear amplification protocol. In TCRdb, the reads were re-called with MiXCR into one record per CDR3 protein. The sample has about 180,000 distinct CDR3 sequences, 65% to 75% seen once; the top ten hold around 2%. CDR1 and CDR2 from the germline V gene are SGHDT and YYEEEE. Losses at the gene ends were 2 bases for V and 4 bases for J; bases not matched to a gene: 4. This CDR3 spans 14 amino acids. The clonotype originates from a pool of human donors in good health; the sample pools cells from several healthy donors. The V gene is TRBV5-6, the J gene TRBJ2-7, with 9 bases identical to TRBD1. The specimen sequenced was naive CD4+ and CD8+ T cells sorted from blood, pooled from several donors. The CDR3 sequence is CASSFWTGAYEQYF. CDR3 nucleotide sequence: TGTGCCAGCAGCTTCTGGACAGGGGCGTACGAGCAGTACTTC.